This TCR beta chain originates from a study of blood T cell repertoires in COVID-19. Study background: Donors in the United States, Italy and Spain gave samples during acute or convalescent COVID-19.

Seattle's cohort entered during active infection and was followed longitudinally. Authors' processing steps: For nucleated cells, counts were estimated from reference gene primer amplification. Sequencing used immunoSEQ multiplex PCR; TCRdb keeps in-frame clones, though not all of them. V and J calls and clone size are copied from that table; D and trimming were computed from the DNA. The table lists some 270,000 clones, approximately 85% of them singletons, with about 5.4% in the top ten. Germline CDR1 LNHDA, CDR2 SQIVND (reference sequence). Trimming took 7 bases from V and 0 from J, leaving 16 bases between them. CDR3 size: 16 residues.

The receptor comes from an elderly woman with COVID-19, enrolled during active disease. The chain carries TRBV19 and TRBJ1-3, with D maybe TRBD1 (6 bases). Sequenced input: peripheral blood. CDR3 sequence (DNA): TGTGCCAGTACCAGTGGGGGGGCCGACTCTGGAAACACCATATATTTT. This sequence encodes CASTSGGADSGNTIYF.